Sequencing of this T cell receptor beta chain was carried out in a study of graft-versus-host responses after intestinal transplantation. On the study more broadly: Isolated intestinal, liver-intestinal, or multivisceral transplants were what recipients had.

In the case of this clone: The antigen remains undetermined.

Overall study results and limits: Patients who carried graft-donor T cell macrochimerism also had high graft-versus-host to host-versus-graft clonal ratios in their allografts. There was an association between peak levels of circulating GvH clones and early post-transplant HvG declines. GvH clonotypes were identified within recipient marrow, with a subset emerging first in ileum or blood.

Intraepithelial and lamina propria lymphocytes were freed from processed graft tissue. Sequencing used immunoSEQ multiplex PCR; TCRdb keeps in-frame clones, though not all of them. The table includes around 18,000 clones, 70% to 85% detected once. This TCR was recovered from a human patient who received an intestinal transplant, so some T cells may come from the graft donor. The sample was ileum tissue, taken 17 days after transplant.

The CDR3 region is CAISEPTGVHNEQFF. The CDR3 nucleotides read TGTGCCATCAGTGAGCCCACCGGGGTCCACAATGAGCAGTTCTTC. This sequence joins TRBV10-3 and TRBJ2-1, with TRBD2 as a possible D gene (5 bases). V was pared by 2 bases and J by 5 bases, with 13 bases between. Germline CDR1 is ENHRY and CDR2 is SYGVKD. This CDR3 comprises 15 residues.